Listed below are T cell receptor beta chains from one sample, sequenced in a study of cytomegalovirus exposure and HLA in healthy donors. Clones were sequenced by immunoSEQ multiplex PCR, and TCRdb holds only the in-frame ones, with some missing. Found here are under 200,000 clones; the top ten clones hold 0.65% to 0.9%. Sequencing input: PBMCs. The source is a young woman in good health and CMV-seropositive. Each CDR3 is given with its conserved first and last residue. D genes are given only for firm matches.

TRBD2,TRBV6-5,TRBJ2-1,TGTGCCAGCAGTACACCTAGCGGGGGGGCAGGGTTGCAGTTCTTC,CASSTPSGGAGLQFF
TRBD1,TRBV6-6,TRBJ2-5,TGTGCCAGCAGGCTACGACAGGGGGTACAAGAGACCCAGTACTTC,CASRLRQGVQETQYF
NA,TRBV14,TRBJ1-1,TGTGCCAGCAGCCAAGGTGTCAGGAATACAGCTTTCTTT,CASSQGVRNTAFF
TRBD1,TRBV18,TRBJ1-4,TGTGCCAGCTCCCCGGACAGGGGGTTGGATAATGAAAAACTGTTTTTT,CASSPDRGLDNEKLFF
TRBD2,TRBV5-6,TRBJ2-7,TGTGCCAGCAACCAGTTAGCGGGAGAAAGCGAGCAGTACTTC,CASNQLAGESEQYF
NA,TRBV29-1,TRBJ2-5,TGCAGCGTTGTTAAAGAGACCCAGTACTTC,CSVVKETQYF
NA,TRBV15,TRBJ1-5,TGTGCCACCAGCAGAGAGTTTGGGGGCTCTCAGCCCCAGCATTTT,CATSREFGGSQPQHF
NA,TRBV4-3,TRBJ1-4,TGCGCCAGCAGCCCTTCGGGACACCTTAATGAAAAACTGTTTTTT,CASSPSGHLNEKLFF
NA,TRBV4-2,TRBJ2-1,TGTGCCAGCAGCCCTTTAGGTTTCAGGCCCCCTGACAATGAGCAGTTCTTC,CASSPLGFRPPDNEQFF
TRBD2,TRBV7-9,TRBJ2-5,TGTGCCAGCAGCCAGGGACTAGCGGGAGCTGGAGAGACCCAGTACTTC,CASSQGLAGAGETQYF
NA,TRBV7-8,TRBJ2-1,TGTGCCAGCAGCTTAGTAGCGGATTCCTACAATGAGCAGTTCTTC,CASSLVADSYNEQFF
NA,TRBV11-2,TRBJ2-7,TGTGCCAGCAGCTACTTGGAGGTCTCCTACGAGCAGTACTTC,CASSYLEVSYEQYF
TRBD2,TRBV6-1,TRBJ2-3,TGTGCCAGCAGTGCCCGAAGCGGGAGGGACAGGTATACGCAGTATTTT,CASSARSGRDRYTQYF
TRBD1,TRBV29-1,TRBJ2-1,TGCAGCGTTGACAGCCTGGACAGGGTTCTCAGCGAGCAGTTCTTC,CSVDSLDRVLSEQFF
NA,TRBV7-3,TRBJ1-2,TGTGCCAGCAGCCCCTTTGGGGCAGGGGACCATGGCTACACCTTC,CASSPFGAGDHGYTF
NA,TRBV5-1,TRBJ2-3,TGCGCCAGCAGGGAGTTGGCCACAGATACGCAGTATTTT,CASRELATDTQYF